This TCR beta chain was found in a study of cytomegalovirus exposure and HLA in healthy donors (dated by TCRdb to about 2017). With respect to the entire study: An earlier analysis of approximately 640 of the donors reported about 250 Gb of sequence data and some 100 million unique TCR beta sequences from approximately 180 million T cells. An early release that covered several hundred HLA-typed donors contained approximately 300 gigabases of sequencing data and tens of millions of unique TCR sequences. The genetic ancestry cluster associated with self-reported Caucasian donors included 65% to 90% of the roughly 400 genotyped donors. The study aimed to test whether cataloging public T cell receptors could reveal signatures of past pathogen exposure. The study profiled the T cell repertoires of approximately 700 subjects by immunosequencing and related them to cytomegalovirus serostatus. In addition to the first cohort of about 650 subjects, a separate validation cohort of approximately 130 different subjects was used. To predict cytomegalovirus infection status, the study brought together high-throughput TCR immunosequencing, statistical association of individual TCRs with disease status, and machine learning. A later analysis re-analyzed previously published TCR beta repertoires from 550 to 700 donors and added high-resolution HLA genotyping to study TCR occurrence patterns. The later analysis used no new phenotypic data to find candidate immune exposures, relying instead on TCR beta sequences and their occurrence across donors. To decide whether each TCR beta V gene segment behaved as functional or pseudogenic, an earlier analysis of fewer than 750 of the donors relied on high-throughput TCR beta sequencing. Donor age, sex, ethnicity and CMV serostatus were compiled together with the repertoire data. A later genetic analysis took genome-wide SNP genotypes for about 65% of the 666 donors and used that subset as a discovery cohort. All discovery cohort repertoires had been generated using a single sequencing platform. Both class I and class II loci were covered by HLA typing, at four-digit resolution. The number of donors typed differed by locus, with 629-630 for A, B, C, DRB1 and DQB1, approximately 500 for DQA1, about 610 for DPA1, and some 470 for DPB1. Because of strong linkage in the cohort, roughly five DR-DQ haplotypes were treated as single units for association and clustering. Among 398 genotyped donors of the cohort, an average of approximately 240,000 unique TCR beta nucleotide sequences were sequenced per donor, roughly 18% of them non-productive. Results and caveats for the whole study, not just this receptor: In a later analysis, HLA-associated TCR beta chains showed more clonal expansion and lower generation probabilities than non-associated chains that were equally common. The sequencing pipeline was judged likely to have produced a cluster of highly shared sequence variants as a technical artifact. Across donors, most TCR sequences were observed very rarely, whereas some public TCRs were present in many individuals. A later analysis found that most CMV-associated TCR beta chains appeared HLA-restricted, with HLA associations seemingly driven largely by CMV exposure. V-gene and J-gene trimming of TCR beta chains was associated with a missense DCLRE1C variant in a later genetic analysis, and the association was replicated in an independent cohort. A further reported finding was that TCR beta sequences accurately predicted the HLA-A and HLA-B alleles for most subjects in the first cohort. The authors suggested that the approach could potentially be generalized to other disease states and immunological phenotypes. Linkage disequilibrium might explain the correlated functional status among segregating V segments, but an unknown experimental factor could not be ruled out. The cohort was sequenced for TCR beta chains only, and without alpha or paired-chain data the features that could be detected were limited. A few of the identified cytomegalovirus-associated TCR beta chains were confirmed in vitro to be specific for cytomegalovirus antigens. CMV serostatus was the only immune exposure information available for the cohort. The presence/absence analyses assumed that sequencing depth was roughly uniform across donors, and that assumption may not be true. Several of the top co-occurrence clusters appeared to be linked to parvovirus B19, influenza, CMV and Epstein-Barr virus, according to a later analysis. In both the original and validation cohorts, the classifier was reported to diagnose cytomegalovirus status with high specificity and sensitivity. Because counts were too low, around 18 rarely observed V segments, including chromosome 9 orphons, were left out of the earlier analysis of about 620 of the donors. Some IMGT-functional V segments, including TRBV6-2 and TRBV6-3, could not be distinguished by the 87-base-pair reads and were therefore excluded. The study listed 164 TCR beta chains as associated with cytomegalovirus. When HLA alleles, especially DR and DQ, strongly co-occurred, attributing TCR associations to individual alleles was difficult. In an earlier analysis of 587 of the donors, most TCR beta V segments appeared in productive rearrangements about 90% or about 30% of the time, broadly matching IMGT annotations. HLA typing was unavailable for some donors at each locus, so association tests used only the typed subset. In a later analysis, about 16,000 TCR beta sequences were associated with specific HLA alleles at a false discovery rate of 0.05. A later genetic analysis reported fewer N-insertions in productive TCRs among donors in an Asian-associated ancestry cluster than the roughly 700-donor mean. In a later analysis, the rate of TCR association differed among HLA loci, with DRB1 alleles having the most associated TCRs and HLA-C alleles having the fewest.

To prepare the library, the immunoSEQ multiplex PCR assay was applied. For the multiplex PCR, a mixture combining 60 forward primers for TCR Vbeta segments and 13 reverse primers for TCR Jbeta segments was used. The CDR3 region of rearranged TCR beta genes was amplified from genomic DNA by a multiplex PCR assay. On the Illumina HiSeq System, the amplified TCR beta libraries were sequenced as 87-base-pair reads. As for the original processing: In a later analysis, some 80 million unique TCR beta chains were counted across the approximately 620 repertoires, and roughly 10 million of these chains were shared by at least two donors. To remove PCR and sequencing errors, raw reads were error-corrected and collapsed into unique sequences using a nearest-neighbor algorithm that merged closely related sequences. CDR3 sequences were aligned to IMGT reference sequences to assign V, D and J gene segments. For a sequence to be retained, a match of at least six nucleotides to both a V gene segment and a J gene segment was required. Rearrangements were called productive when the CDR3 lacked stop codons and stayed in frame with V and J; all others were non-productive. Following IMGT convention, CDR3 was defined as the stretch from the second conserved V-encoded cysteine up to the conserved J-encoded phenylalanine. Sequences without an unambiguous match to a single V gene segment were excluded from the earlier analysis of approximately 560 of the donors. In an earlier analysis of approximately 560 of the donors, a V segment was called functional when productive rearrangements were above 56.7%, and segregating when the standard deviation between donors exceeded 5%. A statistical classification framework was developed to diagnose cytomegalovirus status using the catalog of TCR beta chain sequences. V and J gene assignment, in a later analysis, came from comparing TCR nucleotide sequences with IMGT/GENE-DB human TR gene sequences. A later analysis assigned CDR3 sequences and most-parsimonious VDJ recombination scenarios with the TCRdist pipeline. In a later analysis, each TCR beta chain was defined by its CDR3 amino acid sequence together with its V-gene family, and reads lacking a unique V-gene family were excluded. A later analysis removed 500 to 600 highly shared, low-generation-probability nucleotide sequences to deal with suspected cross-contamination and a sequencing artifact. In a later analysis, a clonal expansion index for each public chain was calculated from normalized within-repertoire ranks of inferred template counts. Generation probabilities in a later analysis came from a VDJ recombination model fitted to out-of-frame rearrangements, and those results were checked against IGoR. Hypergeometric tests were used in a later analysis to score TCR-TCR, TCR-HLA and TCR-CMV co-occurrence, with a repertoire-size bias correction applied to the TCR pairs. False discovery rates were estimated in a later analysis by permuting HLA or CMV assignments 20 times. In a later analysis, co-occurring TCRs were grouped using DBSCAN, and TCRdist sequence similarity was added for clustering within HLA-allele-positive subsets. Repertoires with fewer than 30,000 or more than 120,000 public chains, plus five repertoires with anomalous nucleotide sharing, were excluded from co-occurrence clustering. Drawn from immuneACCESS, this table holds only the in-frame rearrangements with V and J called that TCRdb kept. Clones are partly lost; checked studies trace under half to an unresolved V gene and leave the rest unexplained. The DNA gave D and trimming, while V, J and clone size come from that table. For this sample, the table gives 100,000 to 150,000 clones. Under 2% of the sample is held by the ten biggest clonotypes.

The cohort comprised fewer than 750 healthy bone marrow donors. At the time of sampling, all cohort members were nominally healthy, though unrecorded immune exposures were likely present. The donor was CMV seropositive and belonged to the group of a few hundred seropositive cohort members. Every donor gave a peripheral blood sample, and the peripheral blood mononuclear cells from that sample were used for TCR beta sequencing. Genomic DNA extraction from the blood cell samples was performed with the Qiagen DNeasy Blood Extraction Kit. As regards this clone: Its antigen is still unknown.

The germline ends are 15 bases apart after V is trimmed by 4 bases and J by 0 bases. The germline V gene (reference sequence) supplies CDR1 MNHEY and CDR2 SMNVEV. Including the terminal cysteine and phenylalanine, the CDR3 comprises 16 residues. The CDR3 DNA has 48 bases and is translated from base 1. Sequencing was done on a sample of PBMCs. The TCR was taken from a woman aged 40 to 50 in good health and CMV-seropositive. Recombination joined TRBV27 with TRBJ1-1, with an unclear D gene assignment. CDR3 reads: CASSYSAGLLNTEAFF. At the DNA level, the sequence is TGTGCCAGCAGTTACAGTGCTGGACTCCTGAACACTGAAGCTTTCTTT.